This T cell receptor (beta chain) was sequenced for a study of cytomegalovirus exposure and HLA in healthy donors. Study results and limitations: According to reports, the classifier identified cytomegalovirus status with high specificity and sensitivity.

Of note for this clone: Its antigen is unidentified.

J gave up 2 bases and V 4 bases, and 6 bases lay outside the gene matches. This CDR3 comprises 16 residues. Germline-derived CDR1 and CDR2 are SGHNT and YYREEE (reference sequence). Both 60 Vbeta primers and 13 Jbeta primers went into the PCR. Method: immunoSEQ multiplex PCR; TCRdb's copy keeps in-frame clones and lacks some. Among some 62,000 clones, 87% were seen once, and the ten largest hold roughly 1.5%. The sequence came from a man aged 18 to 29 in good health and CMV-seronegative. The chain employs TRBV5-4 and TRBJ2-3, with 11 nucleotides matching TRBD2. Source material: PBMCs. The CDR3 DNA follows: TGTGCCAGCAGCACCTCTAGCGGGGGGTCCACAGATACGCAGTATTTT. Encoded protein: CASSTSSGGSTDTQYF.